One and the same sample provided the 4 T cell receptor beta chains below, sequenced in a study of CD8 T cells in Susac syndrome. An input of about 0.45 to 1 ug of RNA was subjected to reverse transcription using random hexamers. TCRdb fed the immunoSEQ multiplex PCR reads into MiXCR, producing one record per CDR3 protein. The sample contains 150,000 to 200,000 distinct CDR3 sequences, 85% to 95% of which appear only once. Sequences were obtained from CD4+ T cells from PBMCs. Source of these receptors: a human donor with multiple sclerosis.

The V call is TRBV7-8, the J call TRBJ2-5; D may be TRBD1 (5 bases). CDR1 is SGHVS, CDR2 FQNEAQ, per germline. This CDR3 has 13 residues. V lost 3 bases to trimming and J lost 4 bases, with 9 bases between them. The CDR3 is CASSFTGVETQYF. In DNA, the CDR3 is TGTGCCAGCAGCTTTACAGGAGTAGAGACCCAGTACTTC. The full variable domain, in which reference TRBV7-8 and TRBJ2-5 provide the parts outside the CDR3, is GAGVSQSPRYKVAKRGQDVALRCDPISGHVSLFWYQQALGQGPEFLTYFQNEAQLDKSGLPSDRFFAERPEGSVSTLKIQRTQQEDSAVYLCASSFTGVETQYFGPGTRLLVL.

The rearrangement joins TRBV18 to TRBJ1-1, with D unclear. Germline V lookup: CDR1 KGHSH, CDR2 LQKENI. V lost 3 bases to trimming and J lost 6 bases, with 11 bases between them. This CDR3 has 13 residues. The DNA of the CDR3 is TGTGCCAGCTCACCCCCGTCGTCGCCTGAAGCTTTCTTT. It yields the protein CASSPPSSPEAFF.

CDR3 DNA: TGTGCCAGCAGCTTAGTGCGGGCGGCTTACCAAGAGACCCAGTACTTC. Translated, it gives CASSLVRAAYQETQYF. The V gene is TRBV7-2, the J gene TRBJ2-5; D is possibly TRBD2 (5 bases). The CDR3 has 16 amino acids. Germline V gene sequence: CDR1 SGHTA, CDR2 FQGNSA. V lost 1 base, J lost 0 bases, and 12 bases lay in between.

The chain uses TRBV2 and TRBJ1-6; D not certain. The CDR3 totals 14 residues. Germline V gives CDR1 SNHLY, CDR2 FYNNEI. V was shortened by 7 bases and J by 5 bases, with 12 bases between the two germline ends. CDR3 protein: CASIMKTDNSPLHF. The CDR3 coding sequence is TGTGCCAGCATTATGAAAACTGATAATTCACCCCTCCACTTT.